A single sample gave rise to the 27 T cell receptor beta chains below, sequenced in a study of blood T cell repertoires in COVID-19. Measured with immunoSEQ multiplex PCR; TCRdb has only the in-frame clones, and not every one. The data show hundreds of thousands of clones, 70% to 90% seen once. Sequencing input: PBMCs or T cells enriched from blood (not recorded which). These receptors originate from a man aged 35-49 years in a cohort exposed to, infected with or recovered from COVID-19 (not recorded which).

The chain recombines TRBV5-1 with TRBJ2-1; 9 nucleotides match TRBD2. This CDR3 region has 16 residues. After removal of 0 bases from V and 10 bases from J, the junction contained 11 bases not matched to a gene. Germline lookup yields CDR1 SGHRS and CDR2 YFSETQ. The chain's CDR3 is CASSLVSGSMSREQFF. In nucleotides, the CDR3 is TGCGCCAGCAGCTTGGTTAGCGGGAGCATGAGTCGGGAGCAGTTCTTC.

This chain connects TRBV28 to TRBJ1-2, with 7 bases that match TRBD1. The CDR3 sequence is 14 residues long. Per germline, CDR1 MDHEN and CDR2 SYDVKM. After removal of 5 bases from V and 4 bases from J, the junction contained 7 bases not matched to a gene. Here the CDR3 reads CASSPTGVGYGYTF. The CDR3 DNA reads TGTGCCAGCAGTCCTACAGGGGTAGGCTATGGCTACACCTTC.

This chain uses TRBV9 with TRBJ2-7, with D possibly matching TRBD1 (6 bases). The V and J ends lost 0 bases and 4 bases respectively, with 20 bases between them. The germline CDR1 and CDR2 sequences are SGDLS and YYNGEE. This CDR3 comprises 17 residues. The CDR3 coding sequence is TGTGCCAGCAGCGTAGCCCCCTCCCGGGACAATAGTTACGAGCAGTACTTC. The encoded protein is CASSVAPSRDNSYEQYF.

The gene calls are TRBV5-1 and TRBJ1-3, with D unresolved. In germline, CDR1 is SGHRS, CDR2 YFSETQ. Deletions cut 2 bases from V and 4 bases from J, with 19 bases between. This CDR3 is 17 amino acids long. The CDR3 here is CASSFQPDNYPGNTIYF. For the CDR3, the DNA is TGCGCCAGCAGCTTTCAACCCGACAATTACCCCGGAAACACCATATATTTT.

This chain joins TRBV13 and TRBJ1-2; maybe TRBD1 (6 bases). Per germline, CDR1 PRHDT and CDR2 FYEKMQ (reference sequence). V was pared by 5 bases and J by 5 bases, with 18 bases between. This CDR3 spans 15 amino acids. CDR3 in amino acids: CASSPQQGMRYGYTF. The CDR3 region has the DNA TGTGCCAGCAGCCCCCAACAGGGTATGCGATATGGCTACACCTTC. Combining the CDR3 with reference TRBV13 and TRBJ1-2 gives the whole variable domain AAGVIQSPRHLIKEKRETATLKCYPIPRHDTVYWYQQGPGQDPQFLISFYEKMQSDKGSIPDRFSAQQFSDYHSELNMSSLELGDSALYFCASSPQQGMRYGYTFGSGTRLTVV.

V usage is TRBV3-1 (or the pseudogene TRBV3-2) and J usage is TRBJ2-2, with TRBD2 as a possible D gene (6 bases). The CDR3 covers 16 residues. V lost 3 bases and J 3 bases, leaving 14 bases between the germline ends. Germline CDR1 LGHDT, CDR2 YNNKEL (reference sequence). For the CDR3, the DNA is TGTGCCAGCAGCCATCCCTCCCGGGGGTACACCGGGGAGCTGTTTTTT. Its translation is CASSHPSRGYTGELFF.

On this clone: The sample has other DNA sequences that encode this CDR3 too. The chain has TRBV7-9 and TRBJ1-1, with TRBD1 as a possible D gene (5 bases). Germline V lookup: CDR1 SEHNR, CDR2 FQNEAQ (reference sequence). Between the trimmed V and J ends, which lost 1 base and 1 base, there was a span of 7 bases. This CDR3 contains 14 residues. CDR3 bases: TGTGCCAGCAGCTTAGGCCAGGGGAACACTGAAGCTTTCTTT. Translating gives CASSLGQGNTEAFF.

The V gene is TRBV5-1, the J gene TRBJ2-2, with TRBD1 matching over 7 bases. CDR3 length: 15 amino acids. Unmatched junction bases numbered 8, after V lost 4 bases and J lost 5 bases. CDR1 and CDR2 from the germline V gene are SGHRS and YFSETQ. DNA for the CDR3: TGCGCCAGCAGCGGGGGACAGATCCTTACCGGGGAGCTGTTTTTT. Its translation: CASSGGQILTGELFF.

The chain couples TRBV27 to TRBJ2-7; D is unresolved. This CDR3 has 14 amino acids. V dropped 2 bases and J dropped 1 base, with 9 bases sitting between them. The germline CDR1 and CDR2 sequences are MNHEY and SMNVEV (reference sequence). CDR3 DNA sequence: TGTGCCAGCAGTTTAAACGAGGAGTCCTACGAGCAGTACTTC. Residues: CASSLNEESYEQYF.

The rearrangement uses TRBV6-5 and TRBJ1-1; the match to TRBD1 covers 9 bases. Germline V lookup: CDR1 MNHEY, CDR2 SVGAGI. The CDR3 has 15 amino acids. Trimming at V came to 6 bases and at J to 2 bases, leaving 7 bases not matched to a gene. The CDR3 protein is CASSAGTGSNTEAFF. For the CDR3, the DNA is TGTGCCAGCAGCGCCGGGACAGGGTCCAACACTGAAGCTTTCTTT.

V is TRBV7-8 and J is TRBJ2-2; TRBD2 matches 12 bases. The CDR3 spans 15 residues. Trimming cost V 5 bases and J 6 bases; bases outside gene matches: 4. CDR1 SGHVS and CDR2 FQNEAQ come from the germline V gene. CDR3 nucleotides: TGTGCCAGCAGCCAACTAGCGGGAGGACCCGGGGAGCTGTTTTTT. Translating it yields CASSQLAGGPGELFF.

The chain uses TRBV3-1 (or the pseudogene TRBV3-2) and TRBJ2-3; 9 nucleotides line up with TRBD2. This CDR3 is built from 17 residues. CDR1 LGHDT and CDR2 YNNKEL come from the germline V gene (reference sequence). The junction had 6 bases not matched to a gene; V was cut back by 1 base and J by 1 base. CDR3 in DNA: TGTGCCAGCAGCCAAGTGGCGGGAGGGTTGGGCACAGATACGCAGTATTTT. Amino acids: CASSQVAGGLGTDTQYF.

The V gene is TRBV5-6, the J gene TRBJ2-4, with 8 bases aligning to TRBD1. The CDR3 runs 17 residues. From germline, CDR1 is SGHDT and CDR2 YYEEEE. J gave up 0 bases and V 0 bases, and 5 bases lay outside the gene matches. DNA for the CDR3: TGTGCCAGCAGCTTGGCTGACAGGGGAATAGCCAAAAACATTCAGTACTTC. Residues: CASSLADRGIAKNIQYF.

This chain joins TRBV7-9 and TRBJ1-2; 8 bases agree with TRBD1. V was clipped by 5 bases and J by 4 bases; unmatched bases: 3. The CDR3 length is 13 residues. Per the germline V gene, CDR1 is SEHNR and CDR2 is FQNEAQ (reference sequence). The CDR3 coding sequence is TGTGCCAGCAGCCCACAGGGGGGCTATGGCTACACCTTC. Translating it yields CASSPQGGYGYTF.

This chain joins TRBV6-5 and TRBJ1-2; D remains unclear. Germline CDR1 reads MNHEY; CDR2 reads SVGAGI. The CDR3 is 13 amino acids. The V and J ends lost 6 bases and 2 bases respectively, with 10 bases between them. This CDR3 is CASRADGNYGYTF. In nucleotides, the CDR3 is TGTGCCAGCAGAGCGGACGGGAACTATGGCTACACCTTC.

The chain uses TRBV7-9 and TRBJ1-1; D might be TRBD1 (6 bases). Germline V lookup: CDR1 SEHNR, CDR2 FQNEAQ (reference sequence). The CDR3 extends over 14 amino acids. V dropped 1 base and J dropped 8 bases, with 14 bases sitting between them. The CDR3 DNA follows: TGTGCCAGCAGCTTAGAAGGACAGATCAAAGAAGCTTTCTTT. Translated, it gives CASSLEGQIKEAFF.

V is TRBV2 and J is TRBJ2-3, with TRBD2 matching over 12 bases. This CDR3 spans 16 amino acids. The V gene's germline CDR1 is SNHLY and CDR2 FYNNEI. V was clipped by 2 bases and J by 3 bases; unmatched bases: 3. The CDR3 nucleotides are TGTGCCAGCAGTGAAAGGACTAGCGGGACGACAGATACGCAGTATTTT. It yields the protein CASSERTSGTTDTQYF.

This clone was seen only once. V and J are TRBV5-6 and TRBJ2-5; 9 bases are a match to TRBD2. Losses at the gene ends were 3 bases for V and 5 bases for J; bases not matched to a gene: 2. This CDR3 region has 13 residues. The germline V gene encodes CDR1 SGHDT and CDR2 YYEEEE. In DNA, the CDR3 is TGTGCCAGCAGCTACGGACTAGCGGAGACCCAGTACTTC. Amino acid sequence: CASSYGLAETQYF.

This chain joins TRBV11-3 and TRBJ2-7; 10 nucleotides agree with TRBD2. Germline V CDR1 and CDR2: SGHNT, YENEEA. Trimming cost V 5 bases and J 5 bases; bases outside gene matches: 6. The CDR3 extends over 14 amino acids. The CDR3 spells CASSGSGRADEQYF. The CDR3 DNA reads TGTGCCAGCAGCGGAAGCGGGAGGGCTGACGAGCAGTACTTC.

V usage is TRBV11-2 and J usage is TRBJ2-5; maybe TRBD1 (6 bases). The CDR3 has 14 residues. Between the trimmed V and J ends, which lost 3 bases and 5 bases, there was a span of 13 bases. The germline CDR1 and CDR2 sequences are SGHAT and FQNNGV. DNA of the CDR3: TGTGCCAGCAGCTTTAACAGGGTTTCGGAGACCCAGTACTTC. Translation: CASSFNRVSETQYF.

A single count supports this clone. This chain uses TRBV30 with TRBJ2-7; 13 bases align to TRBD2. The CDR3 consists of 14 residues. The germline V gene has CDR1 GTSNPN and CDR2 SVGIG (reference sequence). Trimming took 6 bases from V and 5 from J; bases not matched to a gene: 7. In DNA, the CDR3 is TGTGCCTGTCCTAGGACTAGCGGGAGCGACGAGCAGTACTTC. Translated: CACPRTSGSDEQYF.

V usage is TRBV5-8 and J usage is TRBJ2-1; 11 positions agree with TRBD2. V trimming: 0 bases; J trimming: 3 bases; junction bases outside the gene matches: 5. The CDR3 loop spans 17 amino acids. Germline assignment: CDR1 SGHTS and CDR2 YDEGEE. The CDR3 sequence: CASSLGSGTSGYNEQFF. CDR3 DNA sequence: TGTGCCAGCAGCTTGGGATCCGGGACTAGCGGCTACAATGAGCAGTTCTTC. The whole variable domain, filled in from reference TRBV5-8 and TRBJ2-1, reads EAGVTQSPTHLIKTRGQQATLRCSPISGHTSVYWYQQALGLGLQFLLWYDEGEERNRGNFPPRFSGRQFPNYSSELNVNALELEDSALYLCASSLGSGTSGYNEQFFGPGTRLTVL.

The gene calls are TRBV3-1 (or the pseudogene TRBV3-2) and TRBJ1-3, with 9 bases lining up with TRBD1. The length of the CDR3 is 14 residues. Per germline, CDR1 LGHDT and CDR2 YNNKEL (reference sequence). V shed 4 bases and J 8 bases; nucleotides not matched to a gene: 6. CDR3 DNA sequence: TGTGCCAGCAGCCCACAGGGGGCTAGGGACACCATATATTTT. Its translation is CASSPQGARDTIYF.

J is TRBJ2-1 and V is TRBV7-9; 11 positions agree with TRBD2. The CDR3 consists of 14 residues. Germline V gene lookup returns CDR1 SEHNR and CDR2 FQNEAQ (reference sequence). The J segment lost 10 bases and the V segment lost 3 bases, leaving 5 bases of the junction unmatched. Here the CDR3 DNA reads TGTGCCAGCAGCTTGACCGGGACTAGCGGCGAGCAGTTCTTC. This sequence encodes CASSLTGTSGEQFF. Supplemented by reference TRBV7-9 and TRBJ2-1, the full variable domain reads DTGVSQNPRHKITKRGQNVTFRCDPISEHNRLYWYRQTLGQGPEFLTYFQNEAQLEKSRLLSDRFSAERPKGSFSTLEIQRTEQGDSAMYLCASSLTGTSGEQFFGPGTRLTVL.

This rearrangement joins TRBV9 to TRBJ2-1; 13 positions match TRBD2. With V trimmed by 3 bases and J by 9 bases, 6 bases remained unmatched. The CDR3 runs to 15 residues. Germline V CDR1 and CDR2: SGDLS, YYNGEE. In nucleotides, the CDR3 is TGTGCCAGCAGCGGAACTAGCGGGAGGGTGAGTGAGCAGTTCTTC. This translates into CASSGTSGRVSEQFF.

The J gene is TRBJ2-1, the V gene TRBV5-6, with D uncertain. Trimming stripped 1 base from V and 3 bases from J, with 17 bases between. Germline V CDR1 and CDR2: SGHDT, YYEEEE. This CDR3 has 17 residues. This chain's CDR3 is CASSLLESFGFYNEQFF. In DNA, the CDR3 is TGTGCCAGCAGCTTGTTGGAGTCCTTCGGTTTCTACAATGAGCAGTTCTTC.

There are a few counts of this clone. This chain uses TRBV11-3 with TRBJ1-2, with TRBD1 matching over 7 bases. Losses at the gene ends were 5 bases for V and 3 bases for J; bases not matched to a gene: 6. This CDR3 contains 14 residues. Per germline, CDR1 SGHNT and CDR2 YENEEA. Here the CDR3 reads CASSPQTGHYGYTF. The DNA of the CDR3 is TGTGCCAGCAGCCCACAGACAGGGCACTATGGCTACACCTTC.